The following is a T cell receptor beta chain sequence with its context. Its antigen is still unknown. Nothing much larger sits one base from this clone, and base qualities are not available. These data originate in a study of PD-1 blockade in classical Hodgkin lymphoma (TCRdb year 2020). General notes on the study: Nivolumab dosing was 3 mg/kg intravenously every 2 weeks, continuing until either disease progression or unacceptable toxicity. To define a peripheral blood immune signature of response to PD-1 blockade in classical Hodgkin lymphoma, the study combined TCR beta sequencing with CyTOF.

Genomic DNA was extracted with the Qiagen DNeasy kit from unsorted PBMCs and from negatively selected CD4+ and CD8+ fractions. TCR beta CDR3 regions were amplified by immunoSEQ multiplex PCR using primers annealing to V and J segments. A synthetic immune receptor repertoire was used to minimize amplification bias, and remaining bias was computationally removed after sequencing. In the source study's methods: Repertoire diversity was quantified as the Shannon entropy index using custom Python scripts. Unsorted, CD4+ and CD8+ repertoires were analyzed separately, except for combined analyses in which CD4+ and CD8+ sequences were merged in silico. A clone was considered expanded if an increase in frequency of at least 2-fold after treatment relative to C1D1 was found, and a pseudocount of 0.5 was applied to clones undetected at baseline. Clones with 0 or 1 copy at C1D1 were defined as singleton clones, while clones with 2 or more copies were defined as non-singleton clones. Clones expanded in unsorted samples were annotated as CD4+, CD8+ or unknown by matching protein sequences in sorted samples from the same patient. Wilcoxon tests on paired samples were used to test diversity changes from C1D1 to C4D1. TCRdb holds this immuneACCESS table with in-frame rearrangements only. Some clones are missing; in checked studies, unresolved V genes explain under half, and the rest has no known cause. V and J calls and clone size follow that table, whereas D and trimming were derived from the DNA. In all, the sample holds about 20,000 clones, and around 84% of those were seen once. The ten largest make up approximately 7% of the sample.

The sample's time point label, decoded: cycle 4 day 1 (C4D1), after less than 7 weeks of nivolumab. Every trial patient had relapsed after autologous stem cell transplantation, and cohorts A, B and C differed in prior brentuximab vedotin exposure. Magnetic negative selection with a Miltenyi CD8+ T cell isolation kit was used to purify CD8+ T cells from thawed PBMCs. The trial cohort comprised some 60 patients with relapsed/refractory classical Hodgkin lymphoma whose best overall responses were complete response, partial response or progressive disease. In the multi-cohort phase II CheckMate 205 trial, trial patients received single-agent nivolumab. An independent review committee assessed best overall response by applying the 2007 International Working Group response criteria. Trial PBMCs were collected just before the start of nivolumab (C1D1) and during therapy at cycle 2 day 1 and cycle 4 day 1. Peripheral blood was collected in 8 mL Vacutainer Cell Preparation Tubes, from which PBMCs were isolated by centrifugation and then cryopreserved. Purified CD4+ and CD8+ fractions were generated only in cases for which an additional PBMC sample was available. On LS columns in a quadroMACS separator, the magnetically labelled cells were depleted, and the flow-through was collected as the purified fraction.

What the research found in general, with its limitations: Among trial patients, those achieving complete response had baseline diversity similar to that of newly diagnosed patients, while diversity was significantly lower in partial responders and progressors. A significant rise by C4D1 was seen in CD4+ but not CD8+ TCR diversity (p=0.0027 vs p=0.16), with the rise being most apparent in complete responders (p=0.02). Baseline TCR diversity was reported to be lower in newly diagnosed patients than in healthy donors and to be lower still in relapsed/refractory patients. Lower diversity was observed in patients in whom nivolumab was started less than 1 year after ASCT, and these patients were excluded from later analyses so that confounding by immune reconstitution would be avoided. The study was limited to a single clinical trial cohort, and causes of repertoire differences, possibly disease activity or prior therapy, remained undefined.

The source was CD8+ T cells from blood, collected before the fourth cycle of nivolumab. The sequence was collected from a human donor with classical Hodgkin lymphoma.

The DNA sequence follows: TGCGCCAGCAGCTACCGACAGGACAACACCGGGGAGCTGTTTTTT. Its translation is CASSYRQDNTGELFF. The chain uses TRBV5-1 and TRBJ2-2; TRBD1 is perhaps the D gene, given 6 matching bases. Taken from the germline V gene, the CDR1 and CDR2 loops are SGHRS and YFSETQ. Deletion took 3 bases off V and 2 bases off J, with a span of 11 bases between the germline ends. CDR3 length: 15 amino acids, cysteine to phenylalanine. Just CDR3 DNA is preserved here, 45 bases in frame from base 1.